Listed below are T cell receptor beta chains from one sample, sequenced in a study of vaccination and CD4 T cells after COVID-19. Antigens of these TCRs are unknown. TCRdb itself ran the PCR reads through MiXCR, one entry per CDR3 protein. The sample contains thousands of distinct CDR3 sequences, around 40% of which appear only once. The sample consisted of CD4+ T cells from blood, cultured in vitro. The source of these receptors is a human donor in good health. The CDR3 runs from the conserved cysteine through the conserved F or W. Each record gives: V gene, D gene, CDR3 protein. The D gene is left open where the match is weak.

v_gene: TRBV6-5
d_gene: .
CDR3aa: CASSYPGARGREQYF

v_gene: TRBV9
d_gene: TRBD1
CDR3aa: CASSSQGGQGYSPLHF

v_gene: TRBV5-1
d_gene: .
CDR3aa: CASSFRVWEGYTF

v_gene: TRBV20-1
d_gene: TRBD2
CDR3aa: CSATSGGRVGNEQFF

v_gene: TRBV20-1
d_gene: TRBD2
CDR3aa: CSAPPLAGGQETQYF

v_gene: TRBV19
d_gene: .
CDR3aa: CASSIWGTAYNEQFF

v_gene: TRBV6-1
d_gene: .
CDR3aa: CAVGGHSSYGYTF

v_gene: TRBV2
d_gene: .
CDR3aa: CASSVGIAGYTF

v_gene: TRBV15
d_gene: .
CDR3aa: CATSRERGDTEAFF

v_gene: TRBV19
d_gene: .
CDR3aa: CASSIWGYGLNQPQHF

v_gene: TRBV7-2
d_gene: .
CDR3aa: CASSLQGGTGGYTF

v_gene: TRBV7-2
d_gene: .
CDR3aa: CASSQSTDTQYF

v_gene: TRBV6-2/TRBV6-3
d_gene: .
CDR3aa: CASSSSGGSGANVLTF

v_gene: TRBV9
d_gene: TRBD1
CDR3aa: CASSPLSGQPYGYTF

v_gene: TRBV6-1
d_gene: TRBD1
CDR3aa: CASSRQGPGDNEQFF

v_gene: TRBV5-1
d_gene: .
CDR3aa: CASSRDLNTEAFF

v_gene: TRBV19
d_gene: TRBD1
CDR3aa: CASSRGGQGHEKLFF

v_gene: TRBV7-8
d_gene: .
CDR3aa: CASSLAQDREQYF

v_gene: TRBV6-1
d_gene: TRBD2
CDR3aa: CASSGGARDTQYF